The clone carrying this TCR beta chain has a count of ten or more. This sample is drawn from a study of prognosis after radiotherapy for stage I lung cancer. The CDR3 runs 11 residues. Per germline, CDR1 GTSNPN and CDR2 SVGIG (reference sequence). V was trimmed by 2 bases and J by 7 bases, leaving 8 bases between them. Template was genomic DNA; TCR beta CDR3 amplified in two multiplex PCR rounds. With primers specific to each TRBV and TRBJ gene, the first-round PCR was performed. TCRdb re-analysed the multiplex PCR reads in MiXCR, keeping a single row per CDR3 protein. The data show more than 25,000 distinct CDR3 sequences, under 35% seen once.

The sample was PBMCs, taken before or after stereotactic body radiation therapy (not recorded which). The clonotype originates from a donor of 50 years or more with non-small cell lung cancer. This chain connects TRBV30 to TRBJ1-2; no clear D. CDR3 amino acids: CAWSLGFGYTF. The CDR3 nucleotides are TGTGCCTGGAGTTTAGGCTTTGGCTACACCTTC.